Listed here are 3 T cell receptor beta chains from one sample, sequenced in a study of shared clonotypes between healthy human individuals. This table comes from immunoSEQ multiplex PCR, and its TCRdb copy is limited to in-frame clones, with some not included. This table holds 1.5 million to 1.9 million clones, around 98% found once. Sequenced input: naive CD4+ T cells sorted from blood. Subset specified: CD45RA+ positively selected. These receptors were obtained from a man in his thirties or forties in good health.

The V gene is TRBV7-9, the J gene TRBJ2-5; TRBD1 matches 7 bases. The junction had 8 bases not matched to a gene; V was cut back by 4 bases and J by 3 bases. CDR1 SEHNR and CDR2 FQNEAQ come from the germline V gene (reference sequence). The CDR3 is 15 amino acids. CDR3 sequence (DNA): TGTGCCAGCAGCTCCACAACAGGGGACAAAGAGACCCAGTACTTC. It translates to CASSSTTGDKETQYF.

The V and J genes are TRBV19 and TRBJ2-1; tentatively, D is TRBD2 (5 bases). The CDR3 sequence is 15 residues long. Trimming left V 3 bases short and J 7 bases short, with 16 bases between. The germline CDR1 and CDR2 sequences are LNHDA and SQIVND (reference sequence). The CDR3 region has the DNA TGTGCCAGTAGTATCCCCTCGGGATTCACTAATGAGCAGTTCTTC. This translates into CASSIPSGFTNEQFF.

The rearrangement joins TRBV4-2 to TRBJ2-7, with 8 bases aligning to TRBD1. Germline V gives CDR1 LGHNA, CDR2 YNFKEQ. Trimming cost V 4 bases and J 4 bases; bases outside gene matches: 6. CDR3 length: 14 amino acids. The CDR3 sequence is CASSLSGQEYEQYF. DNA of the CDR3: TGTGCCAGCAGCCTCTCGGGACAGGAATACGAGCAGTACTTC.